The 29 T cell receptor beta chains below all came from one sample that was sequenced in a study of identical twins. TCRdb re-analysed the 5' RACE reads in MiXCR, keeping a single row per CDR3 protein. The sample yields about 550,000 distinct CDR3 sequences, about a fifth seen once. The data were also submitted as part of a second study, on yellow fever vaccine responses in identical twins.

The sample consisted of CD4+ T cells sorted from blood. These receptors were taken from a woman between 18 and 29 years old in good health.

V and J are TRBV12-3 or TRBV12-4 and TRBJ1-2, with D uncertain. The V end was cut by 7 bases, the J end by 6 bases, with 9 bases between. The CDR3 extends over 11 amino acids. Here the CDR3 DNA reads TGTGCCAGCACAAAAATGGATGGCTACACCTTC. Residues: CASTKMDGYTF.

A few counts support this clonotype. V gene TRBV5-6 combines with J gene TRBJ2-2, with a tentative D call TRBD2 (5 bases). This CDR3 is built from 13 residues. Per the germline V gene, CDR1 is SGHDT and CDR2 is YYEEEE. The ends were cut back, 2 bases at V and 7 bases at J, with 9 bases in the middle. The CDR3 nucleotides are TGTGCCAGCAGCTTACCTAGCCACGGGGAGCTGTTTTTT. Translated: CASSLPSHGELFF.

This clonotype was seen a handful of times. The chain joins TRBV5-1 to TRBJ2-1; 10 bases line up with TRBD2. Germline V gene lookup returns CDR1 SGHRS and CDR2 YFSETQ. This CDR3 region has 15 residues. Germline trimming cut 2 bases from V and 8 bases from J; bases unmatched to any gene: 7. For the CDR3, the DNA is TGCGCCAGCAGCTTCACGGGACTAGCGAGCGATGAGCAGTTCTTC. It codes for CASSFTGLASDEQFF.

Many counts were recorded for this clonotype. DNA of the CDR3: TGTGCCAGCAGCCCCGGGACAGGGGGCACTGAAGCTTTCTTT. This codes for CASSPGTGGTEAFF. This sequence joins TRBV18 and TRBJ1-1; 11 nucleotides line up with TRBD1. CDR1 and CDR2 (germline): KGHSH, LQKENI. CDR3 length: 14 residues. V lost 8 bases, J lost 4 bases, and 6 bases stayed unmatched.

This clonotype has just a few counts. V and J are TRBV25-1 and TRBJ2-1; D possibly uses TRBD1 or TRBD2 (6 bases each). Deletions cut 3 bases from V and 10 bases from J, with 10 bases between. The CDR3 sequence is 12 residues long. Germline CDR1 and CDR2: MGHDK and SYGVNS. CDR3 loop: CASSDRGEEQFF. CDR3 sequence (DNA): TGTGCCAGCAGTGATAGGGGGGAAGAGCAGTTCTTC.

This clonotype came up a few times. The J gene is TRBJ1-3, the V gene TRBV3-1, with D hard to call. V was trimmed by 2 bases and J by 1 base, leaving 6 bases between them. The CDR3 runs 14 residues. CDR1 and CDR2 (germline): LGHDT, YNNKEL (reference sequence). This CDR3 is CASSQLGSGNTIYF. CDR3 nucleotides: TGTGCCAGCAGCCAACTGGGATCTGGAAACACCATATATTTT.

The chain has TRBV10-3 and TRBJ1-3, with a weak D call TRBD1 (5 bases). The CDR3 has 12 residues. Trimming took 6 bases from V and 4 from J, leaving 7 bases between them. CDR1 and CDR2 (germline): ENHRY, SYGVKD. The chain's CDR3 is CAISSGGNTIYF. CDR3 nucleotides: TGTGCCATCAGCTCAGGGGGAAACACCATATATTTT.

This clonotype was found a few times. The rearrangement uses TRBV7-9 and TRBJ2-2; a possible D gene is TRBD1 (5 bases). With 5 bases removed from V and 5 bases from J, the gap between germline ends came to 18 bases. The CDR3 is made up of 16 amino acids. CDR1 and CDR2 from the germline V gene are SEHNR and FQNEAQ (reference sequence). The CDR3 region has the DNA TGTGCCAGCAGCCCCATGGGGCAGGGAACAACCGGGGAGCTGTTTTTT. Protein: CASSPMGQGTTGELFF.

The rearrangement links TRBV20-1 to TRBJ2-7; D gene ambiguous. The CDR3 has 12 residues. The V end was cut by 3 bases, the J end by 5 bases, with 11 bases between. CDR1 and CDR2 (germline): DFQATT, SNEGSKA (reference sequence). The CDR3 DNA is TGCAGTGCTAGTTTGTGGGTCGACGAGCAGTACGTC. Translating gives CSASLWVDEQYV.

This sequence joins TRBV4-1 and TRBJ1-5; TRBD1 might be the D (5 bases). Germline V lookup: CDR1 MGHRA, CDR2 YSYEKL. The CDR3 extends over 15 amino acids. Trimming shortened V by 1 base and J by 4 bases, and 11 bases separated the two germline ends. The CDR3 region is CASSQVSGLNQPQHF. The CDR3 bases are TGCGCCAGCAGCCAAGTATCAGGGTTAAATCAGCCCCAGCATTTT.

In its sample, this clonotype was seen a few times. The chain couples TRBV10-3 to TRBJ1-4, with 7 bases identical to TRBD1. J lost 8 bases, V lost 5 bases, and 8 bases had no gene match. Germline-derived CDR1 and CDR2 are ENHRY and SYGVKD. The CDR3 has 14 residues. The chain's CDR3 is CAISPGRGQEKLFF. In DNA form, the CDR3 reads TGTGCCATCAGTCCCGGGAGGGGACAGGAAAAACTGTTTTTT.

The V call is TRBV28, the J call TRBJ2-2; tentatively, D is TRBD1 (6 bases). Germline CDR1 and CDR2: MDHEN and SYDVKM. This CDR3 spans 13 amino acids. V lost 6 bases and J 3 bases, leaving 8 bases between the germline ends. This chain's CDR3 is CASRTGHTGELFF. The CDR3 DNA is TGTGCCAGCAGAACAGGGCACACCGGGGAGCTGTTTTTT.

This clonotype was observed a few times. This chain connects TRBV10-3 to TRBJ2-5, with 7 bases that match TRBD1. Looked up from germline, CDR1 is ENHRY and CDR2 is SYGVKD. This CDR3 comprises 15 residues. After removal of 0 bases from V and 5 bases from J, the junction contained 6 bases not matched to a gene. As DNA, the CDR3 is TGTGCCATCAGTGAGTCGAGGGGGCGAGGGGAGACCCAGTACTTC. It specifies CAISESRGRGETQYF.

This clonotype has only a few counts. The chain couples TRBV12-3 or TRBV12-4 to TRBJ1-5; maybe TRBD1 (5 bases). V lost 6 bases and J 5 bases, leaving 14 bases between the germline ends. The length of the CDR3 is 14 residues. The CDR3 sequence is CASSQTAQYQPQHF. In DNA form, the CDR3 reads TGTGCCAGCAGCCAGACAGCGCAATATCAGCCCCAGCATTTT.

This clonotype was counted a few times. The J gene is TRBJ2-1, the V gene TRBV3-1; D is uncertain. Germline loops: CDR1 LGHDT, CDR2 YNNKEL (reference sequence). Between the trimmed V and J ends, which lost 1 base and 7 bases, there was a span of 8 bases. The length of the CDR3 is 13 residues. The CDR3 sequence is CASSQGVVNEQFF. Here the CDR3 DNA reads TGTGCCAGCAGCCAAGGCGTAGTAAATGAGCAGTTCTTC.

This clonotype was counted only a few times. The rearrangement joins TRBV5-5 to TRBJ2-1; 8 nucleotides line up with TRBD1. The germline gives CDR1 SGHKS, CDR2 YYEKEE (reference sequence). With V trimmed by 0 bases and J by 6 bases, 2 bases remained unmatched. The CDR3 length is 14 residues. As DNA, the CDR3 is TGTGCCAGCAGCTTGGTACAGGGGGTCAATGAGCAGTTCTTC. Translating it yields CASSLVQGVNEQFF. Looking up the rest from reference TRBV5-5 and TRBJ2-1 gives the full variable domain: DAGVTQSPTHLIKTRGQQVTLRCSPISGHKSVSWYQQVLGQGPQFIFQYYEKEERGRGNFPDRFSARQFPNYSSELNVNALLLGDSALYLCASSLVQGVNEQFFGPGTRLTVL.

The chain carries TRBV15 and TRBJ2-6; unclear D gene. Germline V lookup: CDR1 LNHNV, CDR2 YYDKDF (reference sequence). The CDR3 runs 15 residues. The ends were cut back, 1 base at V and 0 bases at J, with 4 bases in the middle. CDR3 sequence (DNA): TGTGCCACCAGCAGAGGAGGCTCTGGGGCCAACGTCCTGACTTTC. It is translated as CATSRGGSGANVLTF.

This clonotype appeared many times. V usage is TRBV12-3 or TRBV12-4 and J usage is TRBJ2-1; TRBD2 matches 11 bases. V shed 7 bases, J shed 1 base, and the junction held 6 bases outside the gene matches. This CDR3 has 16 residues. The CDR3 DNA is TGTGCCAGCAAGACTAGCGGGGTTCTATCCTACAATGAGCAGTTCTTC. It codes for CASKTSGVLSYNEQFF.

This clonotype was seen a handful of times. CDR3 nucleotide sequence: TGTGCCAGCAGCCACAGACTAGCGGGACTCTCCTACAATGAGCAGTTCTTC. Its protein product is CASSHRLAGLSYNEQFF. The gene calls are TRBV3-1 and TRBJ2-1, with 11 bases identical to TRBD2. The CDR3 is 17 residues long. After removal of 3 bases from V and 0 bases from J, the junction contained 4 bases not matched to a gene. Per germline, CDR1 LGHDT and CDR2 YNNKEL (reference sequence).

There are a few counts of this clonotype. The chain employs TRBV6-5 and TRBJ1-2; a weak D match, TRBD1 (6 bases). The germline V gene encodes CDR1 MNHEY and CDR2 SVGAGI. The CDR3 loop spans 12 amino acids. Between the trimmed V and J ends, which lost 6 bases and 7 bases, there was a span of 12 bases. CDR3 in amino acids: CASSAGVGGYTF. In nucleotides, the CDR3 is TGTGCCAGCAGCGCAGGGGTGGGTGGCTACACCTTC.

This clonotype turned up a few times. The chain uses TRBV28 and TRBJ1-1; 9 bases match TRBD1. CDR3 length equals 14 residues. Germline values: CDR1 MDHEN, CDR2 SYDVKM. The V and J ends lost 5 bases and 4 bases, in that order; junction bases with no gene match: 5. CDR3 sequence reads: CASSAPGQGTEAFF. CDR3 sequence (DNA): TGTGCCAGCAGTGCCCCGGGACAGGGCACTGAAGCTTTCTTT.

V is TRBV29-1 and J is TRBJ1-3, with no clear D. The V and J ends lost 7 bases and 4 bases respectively, with 14 bases between them. Germline CDR1 is SQVTM and CDR2 is ANQGSEA. CDR3 length: 13 residues. The CDR3 nucleotides read TGCAGCGCCCGACACTCGGGGGGAAACACCATATATTTT. The encoded protein is CSARHSGGNTIYF.

The CDR3 here is CSVEQGIGYTF. The CDR3, as DNA: TGCAGCGTTGAACAGGGGATTGGCTACACCTTC. This chain connects TRBV29-1 to TRBJ1-2; D is possibly TRBD1 (6 bases). Deletions cut 2 bases from V and 7 bases from J, with 8 bases between. This CDR3 has 11 amino acids. In germline, CDR1 is SQVTM, CDR2 ANQGSEA.

This chain joins TRBV7-6 and TRBJ2-7; 8 positions agree with TRBD1. With V trimmed by 0 bases and J by 6 bases, 4 bases remained unmatched. The CDR3 is made up of 14 amino acids. Germline loops: CDR1 SGHVS, CDR2 FNYEAQ. The CDR3 bases are TGTGCCAGCAGCTTAGCGCAACAGGGGGTCGAGCAGTACTTC. Its translation: CASSLAQQGVEQYF.

This clonotype showed up just a few times. The chain combines TRBV24-1 with TRBJ2-1, with TRBD1 identical over 9 bases. V gave up 2 bases and J gave up 6 bases; unmatched junction bases: 1. Germline V gene lookup returns CDR1 KGHDR and CDR2 SFDVKD. CDR3 size: 14 residues. The CDR3 loop is CATSDWDRVNEQFF. For the CDR3, the DNA is TGTGCCACCAGTGATTGGGACAGGGTCAATGAGCAGTTCTTC.

The chain carries TRBV9 and TRBJ1-6; D may be TRBD1 (6 bases). There are 15 residues in the CDR3. V lost 4 bases to trimming and J lost 8 bases, with 16 bases between them. Germline CDR1 is SGDLS and CDR2 is YYNGEE. CDR3 DNA sequence: TGTGCCAGCAGCCAACTACAGGGAGGCGATTCACCCCTCCACTTT. Translation: CASSQLQGGDSPLHF.

The chain employs TRBV10-1 and TRBJ2-7; D is unclear. This CDR3 region has 13 residues. The V end was cut by 3 bases, the J end by 1 base, with 7 bases between. Germline CDR1 is WNHNN and CDR2 is SYGVQD (reference sequence). The CDR3 loop reads CASSDSMSYEQYF. The DNA for the CDR3 is TGCGCCAGCAGTGATTCAATGTCCTACGAGCAGTACTTC.

The sample holds a few counts of this clonotype. The CDR3 sequence: CASSLDSRETQYF. In nucleotides, the CDR3 is TGTGCCAGCAGTTTGGACAGTAGGGAGACCCAGTACTTC. This chain joins TRBV12-3 or TRBV12-4 and TRBJ2-5; tentatively, D is TRBD1 (6 bases). The CDR3 runs to 13 residues. The V end lost 3 bases, the J end lost 5 bases, and 10 bases lay between the germline ends.

The sample holds a few counts of this clonotype. Compared with germline, one end of the junction differs, possibly owing to a read error. This chain connects TRBV2 to TRBJ2-5; D is unresolved. This CDR3 has 14 residues. The germline V gene encodes CDR1 SNHLY and CDR2 FYNNEI. The CDR3 DNA is TGTGCCAGCAGTGCACCGACTTACCAGGAGACCCAGTACTTC. Translation gives CASSAPTYQETQYF.